Here is one T cell receptor beta chain with its context. This CDR3 spans 17 amino acids. V was clipped by 6 bases and J by 0 bases; unmatched bases: 10. Germline V gives CDR1 LNHDA, CDR2 SQIVND (reference sequence). This entry belongs to a study of shared clonotypes between healthy human individuals. In the study overall: Every donor yielded three CD4 naive, three CD4 memory, two CD8 naive and one CD8 memory plate.

Sequencing was performed with immunoSEQ multiplex PCR; in TCRdb, only in-frame clones are kept and a portion is missing. The sample consists of some 980,000 clones, 70% to 85% of them appearing once. The rearrangement joins TRBV19 to TRBJ2-1, with 8 positions matching TRBD1. Input material: memory CD4+ T cells sorted from blood. Noted subset: CD45RA-negative fraction. The receptor comes from a man aged 18 to 30 in good health. In nucleotides, the CDR3 is TGTGCCAGTAGGCATCGAGGGACAGGCGGCTCCTACAATGAGCAGTTCTTC. Translating it yields CASRHRGTGGSYNEQFF.